Sequencing of this T cell receptor (beta chain) was carried out in a study of blood T cell repertoires in COVID-19. The wider study: Sites across the United States, Italy and Spain contributed samples from acute and convalescent COVID-19. From T cells, B-cell-depleted T cells, or PBMCs came the material, which was cDNA or gDNA.

Authors' methods: Scientists estimated how many nucleated cells there were by amplifying reference gene primers. Sequencing was performed with immunoSEQ multiplex PCR; in TCRdb, only in-frame clones are kept and a portion is missing. V and J calls and clone size are as listed in that table; D and trimming were resolved from the DNA. Here the sample spans some 50,000 clones, over 75% being singletons. The CDR3 sequence is 13 residues long. J was trimmed by 11 bases and V by 6 bases; bases with no gene match: 8. Germline CDR1 SNHLY, CDR2 FYNNEI. The clonotype was recovered from a human donor in a cohort sampled during active COVID-19. The donor label of this sample is uncertain. Sequenced material: peripheral blood. The J gene is TRBJ1-5, the V gene TRBV2; TRBD1 matches at 9 bases. CDR3 nucleotides: TGTGCCAGCAGCGGGACAGGGACAAGGGCCCAGCATTTT. Translating it yields CASSGTGTRAQHF.